Listed below are T cell receptor delta chains from one sample, sequenced in a study of gamma-delta T cells after stem cell transplantation. TCRdb re-processed the RT-PCR reads via CATT. This table has some 2,600 delta-chain clones, 18% appearing once. The material sequenced was gamma-delta T cells. These receptors originate from a human donor. It is not recorded whose cells these are; they may come from a transplant donor. Each CDR3 is given with its conserved first and last residue. The order of the fields is clone size, V gene, J gene, D gene, CDR3 DNA, CDR3 protein. The D gene is left open where the match is weak. Only some rows state a clone size, as once, few, many or a class for expanded clones.

>NA|TRDV1|TRDJ3|NA
TGTGCTCTTGGGGTCAGGAGGGGGAAAGGCTGGGACACCCGACAGATGTTTTTC
CALGVRRGKGWDTRQMFF
>NA|TRDV1|TRDJ1|TRDD3
TGTGCTCTTGGGGAACTAAGCTTCCGACTAACCGGGTACGGGGGATACGCAACCGACAAACTCATCTTT
CALGELSFRLTGYGGYATDKLIF
>NA|TRDV2|TRDJ3|NA
TGTGCCTGTGACACCATGTGGACCGACTCCCGGGACACCCGACAGATGTTTTTC
CACDTMWTDSRDTRQMFF
>large|TRDV2|TRDJ3|NA
TGTGCCTGTGACAACGTCGATCCCCGAAGCTCCTGGGACACCCGACAGATGTTTTTC
CACDNVDPRSSWDTRQMFF
>NA|TRDV1|TRDJ1|NA
TGTGCTCTTGGGGAAGGAGTCTCCCGCTCGAACTGCTACACCGATAAACTCATCTTT
CALGEGVSRSNCYTDKLIF
>NA|TRDV1|TRDJ1|NA
TGTGCTCTTGGGGAGCCAAGGGACCTCCTACGTATTCTGGCCACCACCGATAAACTCATCTTT
CALGEPRDLLRILATTDKLIF
>large|TRDV3|TRDJ2|TRDD3
TGTGCCTTTGCGATTACTGGGGGATACCAGACAGCACAACTCTTCTTT
CAFAITGGYQTAQLFF
>few|TRDV2|TRDJ1|NA
TGTGCCTGTGACACCGGTTTGCGCGCTGGGAAGTACACCGATAAACTCATCTTT
CACDTGLRAGKYTDKLIF
>medium-sized|TRDV1|TRDJ1|TRDD3
TGTGCTCTTGGGGAAGAGCCTGGGGGATACTTCATCTTT
CALGEEPGGYFIF
>few|TRDV3|TRDJ1|TRDD3
TGTGCCTTTAGCCCTTCCGCCGGGGGATACGCGCTTGAGACCGATAAGCTCATCTTT
CAFSPSAGGYALETDKLIF
>few|TRDV1|TRDJ1|NA
TGTGCTCTTGGGGAACCAAGGGACCTCCTACGTATTCTGGCCACCACCGATAAACTCATCTTT
CALGEPRDLLRILATTDKLIF
>few|TRDV1|TRDJ1|TRDD3
TGTGCTCTTGGGGCACAAACGTTCCTTCCCACACCCTTTGTACTGGGGGATACCGATAAACTCATCTTT
CALGAQTFLPTPFVLGDTDKLIF
>NA|TRDV2|TRDJ3|TRDD3
TGTGCCTGTGATACCCTCGGGGATAAAAACCGGGACACCCGACAGATGTTTTTC
CACDTLGDKNRDTRQMFF
>few|TRDV1|TRDJ1|TRDD3
TGTGCTCTTGGGGAACTCTACCCATCATGGGAAGGATGTCTGGGGGACACCGATAAACTCATCTTT
CALGELYPSWEGCLGDTDKLIF
>medium-sized|TRDV1|TRDJ1|NA
TGTGCTCTTGGGGAAAAGACGGTACGTATCACCGATAAACTCATCTTT
CALGEKTVRITDKLIF
>large|TRDV2|TRDJ2|TRDD3
TGTGCCTGTGACCCCCTCATCTATACTGGGGGATACAGGACAGCACAACTCTTCTTT
CACDPLIYTGGYRTAQLFF
>NA|TRDV3|TRDJ1|NA
TGTGCCTTTTCCCGCCAGGCGTACACCGATAAACTCATCTTT
CAFSRQAYTDKLIF
>NA|TRDV2|TRDJ3|NA
TGTGCCTGTGACATTACTGGGAGCTCCTTGTACCCCCGACATCTGTTTTTC
CACDITGSSLYPRHLFF
>large|TRAV29/DV5|TRDJ2|TRDD3
TGTGCAGCCTCACTCCTAGGGGGATACCTCCATCCCTCTTTGACAGCACAACTCTTCTTT
CAASLLGGYLHPSLTAQLFF
>few|TRDV1|TRDJ1|NA
TGTGCTCTTGGGGAACTGAAGACGCGCCTCCATCCAACGTACACCGATAAACTCATCTTT
CALGELKTRLHPTYTDKLIF
>large|TRDV1|TRDJ1|TRDD2
TGTGCTCTTGGGGAACTAGTAAACTTCCTACGGGGCTGGGAGTTCGCCGATAAACTCATCTTT
CALGELVNFLRGWEFADKLIF
>few|TRDV1|TRDJ2|NA
TGTGCTCTTGGGGAAGGAGGTCGGACCTTCCTACGAGGGATACGCCCTTCGACAGCACAATTCTTCTTT
CALGEGGRTFLRGIRPSTAQFFF
>few|TRDV2|TRDJ3|TRDD3
TGTGCCTGTGACACCTGGGGGATTAACTCCTTGTACACCCGACAGATGTTTTTC
CACDTWGINSLYTRQMFF
>medium-sized|TRDV1|TRDJ1|TRDD3
TGTGCTCTTGGGGAGGCCTTCCTACCTCCACTGGGGGATACTCGGGCCGATAAACTCATCTTT
CALGEAFLPPLGDTRADKLIF
>NA|TRDV1|TRDJ1|TRDD3
TGTGCTCTTGGGGAACTTCCTACCTGGGATACGCTCACCGATAAACTCATCTTT
CALGELPTWDTLTDKLIF
>few|TRDV2|TRDJ2|NA
TGTGCCTGTGGTGTAGGGGATCCTACCCGAACAGCACAACTCTTCTTT
CACGVGDPTRTAQLFF
>few|TRAV29/DV5|TRDJ1|TRDD3
TGTGCTTCCGGGGGATCGAGGCCGTACACCGATAAACTCATCTTT
CASGGSRPYTDKLIF
>few|TRDV3|TRDJ1|TRDD3
TGTGCCCTTCGTCCCCTCTATTTACCACCCTCCAACTGGGGGATCTACACCGATAAACTCATCTTT
CALRPLYLPPSNWGIYTDKLIF
>NA|TRDV2|TRDJ3|NA
TGTGCCTGTGACACCGCGGAGCAGGGTTGCGGCCGCCCACCCCGGGACACCCGACAGATGTTTTTC
CACDTAEQGCGRPPRDTRQMFF
>large|TRDV1|TRDJ2|TRDD3
TGTGCTCTTGGGGAACGGGTGAAGGTGGGGGATACTCTGACAGCACAACTCTTCTTT
CALGERVKVGDTLTAQLFF